What follows is one T cell receptor (beta chain) and its context. Its antigen is still unknown. This sample is drawn from a study of shared clonotypes between healthy human individuals. Study-level findings and limits: Across a handful of donors, naive CD4 shared around 5.3%, naive CD8 approximately 3.5%, memory CD4 over 2%, memory CD8 roughly 0.37%.

The V and J ends lost 1 base and 9 bases, in that order; junction bases with no gene match: 9. Germline CDR1 is SGHDN and CDR2 is FVKESK. CDR3 length: 16 residues. Assay: immunoSEQ multiplex PCR; the TCRdb copy retains only in-frame clones and omits some. Of under 300,000 clones listed, over 50% were seen once; the top ten hold more than 9.5%. V and J are TRBV14 and TRBJ2-1, with 10 bases that match TRBD2. Specimen: memory CD4+ T cells sorted from blood. Indicated subset: CD45RA-negative fraction. The receptor comes from a man under 40 in good health. CDR3: CASSQVFLAGEVEQFF. The CDR3 DNA reads TGTGCCAGCAGCCAAGTATTCCTAGCGGGAGAGGTTGAGCAGTTCTTC. Complete variable domain (other parts from reference TRBV14 and TRBJ2-1): EAGVTQFPSHSVIEKGQTVTLRCDPISGHDNLYWYRRVMGKEIKFLLHFVKESKQDESGMPNNRFLAERTGGTYSTLKVQPAELEDSGVYFCASSQVFLAGEVEQFFGPGTRLTVL.